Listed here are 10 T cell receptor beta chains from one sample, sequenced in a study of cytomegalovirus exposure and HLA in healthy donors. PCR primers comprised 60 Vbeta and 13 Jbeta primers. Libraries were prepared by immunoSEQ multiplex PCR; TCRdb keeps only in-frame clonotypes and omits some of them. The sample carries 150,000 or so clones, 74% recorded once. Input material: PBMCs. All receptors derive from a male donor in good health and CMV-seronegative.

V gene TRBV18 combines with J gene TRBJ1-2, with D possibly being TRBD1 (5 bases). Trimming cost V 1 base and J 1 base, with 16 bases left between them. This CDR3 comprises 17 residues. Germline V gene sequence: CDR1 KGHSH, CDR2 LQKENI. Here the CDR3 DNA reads TGTGCCAGCTCACCACAGGACCCGGCGGGGGTTAACTATGGCTACACCTTC. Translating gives CASSPQDPAGVNYGYTF.

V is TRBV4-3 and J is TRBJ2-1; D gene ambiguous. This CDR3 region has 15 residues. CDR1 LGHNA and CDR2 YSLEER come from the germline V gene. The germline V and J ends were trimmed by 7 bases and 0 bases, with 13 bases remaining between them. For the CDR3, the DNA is TGCGCCAGCACGGTTTGGCGGAGCTCCTACAATGAGCAGTTCTTC. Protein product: CASTVWRSSYNEQFF.

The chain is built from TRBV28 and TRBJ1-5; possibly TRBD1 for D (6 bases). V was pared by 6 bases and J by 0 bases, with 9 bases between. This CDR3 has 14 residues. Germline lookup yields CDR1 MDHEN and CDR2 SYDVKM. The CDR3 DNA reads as TGTGCCAGCAGAGGACAGTTTAGCAATCAGCCCCAGCATTTT. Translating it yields CASRGQFSNQPQHF.

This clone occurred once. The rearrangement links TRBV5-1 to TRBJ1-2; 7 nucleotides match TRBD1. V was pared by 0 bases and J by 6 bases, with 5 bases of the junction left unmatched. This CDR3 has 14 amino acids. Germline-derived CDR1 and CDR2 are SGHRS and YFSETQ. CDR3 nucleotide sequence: TGCGCCAGCAGCTTGGGAGGGGGCAACGATGGCTACACCTTC. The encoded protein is CASSLGGGNDGYTF.

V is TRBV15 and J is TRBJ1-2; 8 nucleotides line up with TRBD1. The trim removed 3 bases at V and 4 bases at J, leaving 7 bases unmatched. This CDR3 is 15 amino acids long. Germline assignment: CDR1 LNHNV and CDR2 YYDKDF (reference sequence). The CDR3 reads CATSRDRVVSYGYTF. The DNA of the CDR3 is TGTGCCACCAGCAGGGACAGGGTTGTTAGCTATGGCTACACCTTC.

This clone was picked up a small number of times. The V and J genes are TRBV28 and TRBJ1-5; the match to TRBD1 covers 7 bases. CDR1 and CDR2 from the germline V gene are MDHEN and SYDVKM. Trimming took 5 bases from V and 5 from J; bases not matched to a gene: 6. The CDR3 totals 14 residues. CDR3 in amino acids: CASSPPQGHQPQHF. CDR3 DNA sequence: TGTGCCAGCAGTCCCCCACAGGGGCATCAGCCCCAGCATTTT.

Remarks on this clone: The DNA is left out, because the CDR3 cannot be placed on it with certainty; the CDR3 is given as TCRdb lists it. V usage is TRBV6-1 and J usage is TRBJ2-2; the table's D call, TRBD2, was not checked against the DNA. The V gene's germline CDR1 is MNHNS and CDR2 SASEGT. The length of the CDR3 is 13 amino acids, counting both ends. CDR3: CASSELRAGELFF.

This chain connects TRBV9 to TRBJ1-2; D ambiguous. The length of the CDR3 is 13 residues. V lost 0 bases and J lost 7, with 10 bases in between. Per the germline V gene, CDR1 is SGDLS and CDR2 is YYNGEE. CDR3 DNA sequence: TGTGCCAGCAGCGTAGAACGAGCGGGTGGCTACACCTTC. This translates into CASSVERAGGYTF.

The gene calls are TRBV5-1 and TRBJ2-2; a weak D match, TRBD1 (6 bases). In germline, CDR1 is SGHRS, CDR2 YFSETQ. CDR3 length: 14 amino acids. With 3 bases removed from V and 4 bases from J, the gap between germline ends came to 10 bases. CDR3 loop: CASSSIGGTGELFF. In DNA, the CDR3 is TGCGCCAGCAGCTCAATAGGGGGCACCGGGGAGCTGTTTTTT.

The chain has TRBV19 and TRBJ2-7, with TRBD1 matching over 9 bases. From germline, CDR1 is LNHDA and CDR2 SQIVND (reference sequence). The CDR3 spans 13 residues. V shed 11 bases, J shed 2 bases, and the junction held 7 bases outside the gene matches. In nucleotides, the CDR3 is TGTGCCGTAGGGACAGGGAAGCCCTACGAGCAGTACTTC. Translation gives CAVGTGKPYEQYF.